This T cell receptor beta chain was documented in a study of shared clonotypes between healthy human individuals. The split of CD4+ cells yielded CD45RA+ naive and CD45RA-negative memory subsets. Using immunoSEQ multiplex PCR, the repertoire was profiled, and TCRdb retains in-frame clones only, with some absent. This sample yields millions of clones, of which around 90% are seen a single time; around 0.14% belongs to the top ten. The CDR3 runs 14 residues. Germline CDR1 is MGHRA and CDR2 is YSYEKL. V lost 2 bases to trimming and J lost 1 base; unmatched junction nucleotides: 1. Specimen: naive CD4+ T cells sorted from blood. Subset: CD45RA+ positively selected. This TCR came from a man younger than 35 in good health. The chain employs TRBV4-1 and TRBJ1-1; 7 bases are shared with TRBD1. In DNA, the CDR3 is TGCGCCAGCAGCCAACGGACAGGGAACACTGAAGCTTTCTTT. It yields the protein CASSQRTGNTEAFF.